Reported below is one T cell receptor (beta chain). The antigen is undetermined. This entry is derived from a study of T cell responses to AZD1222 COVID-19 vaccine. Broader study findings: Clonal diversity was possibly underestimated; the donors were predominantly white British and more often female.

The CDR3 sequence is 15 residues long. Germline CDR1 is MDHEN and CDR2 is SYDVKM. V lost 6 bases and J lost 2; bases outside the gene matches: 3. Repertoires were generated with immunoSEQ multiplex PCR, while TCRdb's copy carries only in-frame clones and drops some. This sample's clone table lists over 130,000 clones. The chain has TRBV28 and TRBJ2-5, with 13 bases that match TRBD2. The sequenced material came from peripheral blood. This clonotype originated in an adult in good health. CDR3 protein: CASRRLAGGQETQYF. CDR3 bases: TGTGCCAGCAGGCGACTAGCGGGGGGTCAAGAGACCCAGTACTTC.